These 20 T cell receptor beta chains were all obtained from the same sample, sequenced in a study of low-dose radiotherapy and immunotherapy resistance in tumors. Both TCRalpha and TCRbeta chains were reverse transcribed with V-gene-specific primers. A constant-region primer paired with the V-primer adapter amplified TCRs over 20 PCR cycles. Via MiXCR, TCRdb re-called the reads, giving one row per CDR3 protein. The sample consists of 15,000 or so distinct CDR3 sequences, under 55% of them appearing once. Every receptor here comes from a human donor with advanced metastatic prostate, ovarian, gallbladder or colorectal cancer (not recorded which). This table probably holds off-target reads from a library built for another chain.

The chain couples TRBV29-1 to TRBJ2-6, with TRBD2 as a possible D gene (5 bases). Trimming pared 3 bases from V and 0 bases from J, leaving 12 bases between. The CDR3 is 16 residues long. Germline-derived CDR1 and CDR2 are SQVTM and ANQGSEA. The CDR3 DNA reads as TGCAGCGTTGAGGGGAAAGGGAGCTCTGGGGCCAACGTCCTGACTTTC. Its protein is CSVEGKGSSGANVLTF.

The CDR3 sequence is CSARGIVAYEQYF. The DNA of the CDR3 is TGCAGTGCTAGAGGAATAGTGGCCTACGAGCAGTACTTC. This chain links TRBV20-1 with TRBJ2-7; no reliable D call. Trimming took 1 base from V and 2 from J, leaving 9 bases between them. CDR3 size: 13 residues. Per germline, CDR1 DFQATT and CDR2 SNEGSKA (reference sequence).

CDR3 sequence: CSASPWASGGGRTDTQYF. The CDR3 region has the DNA TGCAGTGCTAGCCCGTGGGCTAGCGGCGGAGGCCGCACAGATACGCAGTATTTT. V gene TRBV20-1 combines with J gene TRBJ2-3, with 7 bases identical to TRBD2. The CDR3 runs to 18 residues. Trimming removed 3 bases from V and 1 base from J; junction bases left unmatched: 16. Germline values: CDR1 DFQATT, CDR2 SNEGSKA (reference sequence).

The sample holds one count of this clonotype. In DNA, the CDR3 is TGTGCCAGCAGTCCGGACAGGGCCTCTGGCGAGCAGTACTTC. Protein product: CASSPDRASGEQYF. The chain joins TRBV11-2 to TRBJ2-7, with TRBD1 matching over 8 bases. Germline V gene data show CDR1 as SGHAT and CDR2 as FQNNGV. Trimming cost V 6 bases and J 6 bases; bases outside gene matches: 10. This CDR3 has 14 amino acids.

V gene TRBV5-4 combines with J gene TRBJ1-1; maybe TRBD1 (5 bases). CDR3 length: 16 residues. Germline V gives CDR1 SGHNT, CDR2 YYREEE (reference sequence). V was cut by 1 base and J by 1 base, with 14 bases left in between. This CDR3 is CASSLKGLGENTEAFF. CDR3 sequence (DNA): TGTGCCAGCAGCTTGAAAGGCCTGGGGGAGAACACTGAAGCTTTCTTT.

This chain links TRBV25-1 with TRBJ2-7; the D gene is possibly TRBD2 (6 bases). The CDR3 is 16 residues long. Germline assignment: CDR1 MGHDK and CDR2 SYGVNS. V was cut by 4 bases and J by 0 bases, with 16 bases left in between. The CDR3 reads CASSATLGTASYEQYF. The CDR3 region has the DNA TGTGCCAGCAGTGCTACCTTGGGGACTGCCTCCTACGAGCAGTACTTC.

This chain links TRBV15 with TRBJ2-3; no firm D call. The CDR3 contains 14 residues. V shed 0 bases and J shed 2 bases, with 6 bases lying between them. Germline V gene sequence: CDR1 LNHNV, CDR2 YYDKDF (reference sequence). DNA for the CDR3: TGTGCCACCAGCAGAGAAACCGACACAGATACGCAGTATTTT. Residues: CATSRETDTDTQYF.

This clonotype was seen a few times. This chain uses TRBV28 with TRBJ2-7; no clear D. From germline, CDR1 is MDHEN and CDR2 SYDVKM. Trimming shortened V by 6 bases and J by 1 base, and 22 bases separated the two germline ends. The CDR3 extends over 17 amino acids. CDR3 nucleotides: TGTGCCAGCAGCCCTACGTTTATTCGGACGGTATCCTACGAGCAGTACTTC. Its translation: CASSPTFIRTVSYEQYF.

This clonotype was observed a few times. The chain has TRBV24-1 and TRBJ2-1; the D gene could be TRBD1 or TRBD2 (5 bases each). The CDR3 extends over 15 amino acids. V was shortened by 8 bases and J by 3 bases, with 16 bases between the two germline ends. Germline assignment: CDR1 KGHDR and CDR2 SFDVKD. The CDR3 region has the DNA TGTGCCACCACTGCGGGCAGGGCGGACTACAATGAGCAGTTCTTC. Protein product: CATTAGRADYNEQFF.

The table lists this clonotype with a count of one. For the CDR3, the DNA is TGTGCCAGCAGTCCCCTAGCGGGAGGGCTCTACGAGCAGTACTTC. Its protein is CASSPLAGGLYEQYF. The genes are TRBV6-2 or TRBV6-3 and TRBJ2-7; the match to TRBD2 covers 12 bases. Trimming took 5 bases from V and 3 from J; bases not matched to a gene: 5. Germline V gene sequence: CDR1 MNHEY, CDR2 SVGEGT. The CDR3 contains 15 residues.

J is TRBJ1-6 and V is TRBV2; D remains unclear. The CDR3 spans 13 residues. V lost 4 bases, J lost 6 bases, and 7 bases lay in between. CDR1 and CDR2 from the germline V gene are SNHLY and FYNNEI. CDR3 in DNA: TGTGCCAGCAGTGGGGAACTTAATTCACCCCTCCACTTT. The encoded protein is CASSGELNSPLHF.

The chain employs TRBV29-1 and TRBJ2-7, with a weak D call TRBD1 (6 bases). The CDR3 is made up of 12 amino acids. Germline loops: CDR1 SQVTM, CDR2 ANQGSEA. Trimming pared 6 bases from V and 0 bases from J, leaving 9 bases between. This CDR3 reads CSVGQTSYEQYF. The CDR3 DNA sequence: TGCAGCGTCGGACAGACCTCCTACGAGCAGTACTTC.

In this sample, this clonotype turned up a few times. The J gene is TRBJ2-3, the V gene TRBV6-2 or TRBV6-3, with D perhaps matching TRBD1 (5 bases). The germline gives CDR1 MNHEY, CDR2 SVGEGT. This CDR3 has 14 residues. Trimming took 7 bases from V and 7 from J, leaving 18 bases between them. The CDR3 sequence: CASTRSGRTYTQYF. CDR3 nucleotide sequence: TGTGCCAGCACTCGCTCGGGCCGGACATATACGCAGTATTTT.

This sequence joins TRBV20-1 and TRBJ2-3, with TRBD1 matching 7 bases. V was pared by 0 bases and J by 0 bases, with 3 bases of the junction left unmatched. This CDR3 contains 15 residues. The germline gives CDR1 DFQATT, CDR2 SNEGSKA (reference sequence). DNA for the CDR3: TGCAGTGCTAGAGAAGGGACAGCTAGCACAGATACGCAGTATTTT. Translated: CSAREGTASTDTQYF.

V and J are TRBV7-2 and TRBJ2-5; perhaps TRBD1 as D (6 bases). Germline CDR1 is SGHTA and CDR2 is FQGNSA. This CDR3 comprises 14 residues. V lost 4 bases and J lost 6, with 15 bases in between. CDR3 sequence: CASSWTAMDKTQYF. The CDR3 bases are TGTGCCAGCAGCTGGACAGCTATGGACAAGACCCAGTACTTC.

The chain recombines TRBV20-1 with TRBJ2-6; tentatively, D is TRBD2 (6 bases). Germline values: CDR1 DFQATT, CDR2 SNEGSKA (reference sequence). Trimming shortened V by 0 bases and J by 4 bases, and 19 bases separated the two germline ends. The CDR3 covers 18 residues. The CDR3 region has the DNA TGCAGTGCTAGAGATGGAGGGCGGGACCCGTGGGGGGCCAACGTCCTGACTTTC. It specifies CSARDGGRDPWGANVLTF.

This clonotype turned up a few times. The chain recombines TRBV18 with TRBJ1-5, with D possibly being TRBD1 (5 bases). The CDR3 has 12 amino acids. Looked up from germline, CDR1 is KGHSH and CDR2 is LQKENI. Between the trimmed V and J ends, which lost 4 bases and 5 bases, there was a span of 6 bases. CDR3 region: CASSLRDQPQHF. The CDR3 region has the DNA TGTGCCAGCTCACTCAGGGATCAGCCCCAGCATTTT.

This clonotype has a single count. This chain links TRBV12-3 or TRBV12-4 with TRBJ1-1; 10 bases are shared with TRBD1. Trimming at V came to 6 bases and at J to 5 bases, leaving 6 bases not matched to a gene. The length of the CDR3 is 14 residues. CDR3: CASSLDRGRTEAFF. CDR3 in DNA: TGTGCCAGCAGCCTCGACAGGGGGCGAACTGAAGCTTTCTTT.

This clonotype is medium-sized by share. The chain couples TRBV11-2 to TRBJ2-7; 11 bases fit TRBD2. CDR3 length equals 13 residues. Germline V CDR1 and CDR2: SGHAT, FQNNGV. J was trimmed by 4 bases and V by 8 bases; bases with no gene match: 4. CDR3 protein: CASVLAGDYEQYF. DNA for the CDR3: TGTGCCAGCGTACTAGCGGGAGATTACGAGCAGTACTTC.

This clonotype was seen just once. V usage is TRBV28 and J usage is TRBJ1-1, with 7 bases lining up with TRBD1. Losses at the gene ends were 11 bases for V and 10 bases for J; bases not matched to a gene: 16. Germline assignment: CDR1 MDHEN and CDR2 SYDVKM. CDR3 size: 13 residues. This CDR3 is CAARGTALVGAFF. As DNA, the CDR3 is TGTGCCGCACGGGGGACAGCTCTGGTTGGAGCTTTCTTT.